The 21 T cell receptor beta chains in this list originate from one sample, sequenced in a study of blood T cell repertoires in COVID-19. Generated by immunoSEQ multiplex PCR, the TCRdb table keeps only in-frame clones and is missing some. The table shows 160,000 or so clones, with around 83% occurring only once. The sequenced material came from peripheral blood. The receptors stem from a human donor in a cohort sampled during active COVID-19.

This clone has a handful of counts. This chain links TRBV19 with TRBJ1-5, with 10 bases that match TRBD1. Germline CDR1 and CDR2: LNHDA and SQIVND (reference sequence). Trimming took 5 bases from V and 4 from J; bases not matched to a gene: 5. The length of the CDR3 is 15 residues. The CDR3 spells CASSFRQGANQPQHF. DNA for the CDR3: TGTGCCAGTAGTTTCCGACAGGGGGCAAATCAGCCCCAGCATTTT.

V is TRBV7-6 and J is TRBJ1-5, with TRBD1 identical over 11 bases. Germline values: CDR1 SGHVS, CDR2 FNYEAQ. This CDR3 has 17 residues. V dropped 1 base and J dropped 2; count of bases not matched to a gene: 4. DNA for the CDR3: TGTGCCAGCAGCTTAGAGGGACAGGGGGTCCGCAATCAGCCCCAGCATTTT. Amino acid sequence: CASSLEGQGVRNQPQHF.

This clone was seen a single time. The V gene is TRBV24-1, the J gene TRBJ2-2; perhaps TRBD2 as D (5 bases). V shed 1 base and J shed 5 bases, with 7 bases lying between them. Germline V gives CDR1 KGHDR, CDR2 SFDVKD. The CDR3 contains 14 residues. The CDR3 protein is CATSDLTGTGELFF. The CDR3 nucleotides are TGTGCCACCAGTGATTTAACGGGAACCGGGGAGCTGTTTTTT.

This chain links TRBV19 with TRBJ2-5; D may be TRBD2 (5 bases). The CDR3 has 14 residues. V was pared by 5 bases and J by 5 bases, with 15 bases between. Germline V gene data show CDR1 as LNHDA and CDR2 as SQIVND (reference sequence). This CDR3 is CASSPEGRRETQYF. The DNA of the CDR3 is TGTGCCAGTAGTCCCGAAGGGCGGAGGGAGACCCAGTACTTC.

The chain has TRBV5-1 and TRBJ2-3; D is perhaps TRBD2 (5 bases). V lost 6 bases and J 1 base, leaving 12 bases between the germline ends. Per germline, CDR1 SGHRS and CDR2 YFSETQ. This CDR3 is built from 14 residues. The CDR3 nucleotides are TGCGCCAGCACCTCCGGGATCCGCACAGATACGCAGTATTTT. As protein: CASTSGIRTDTQYF. The complete variable domain, with remaining parts taken from reference TRBV5-1 and TRBJ2-3, reads KAGVTQTPRYLIKTRGQQVTLSCSPISGHRSVSWYQQTPGQGLQFLFEYFSETQRNKGNFPGRFSGRQFSNSRSEMNVSTLELGDSALYLCASTSGIRTDTQYFGPGTRLTVL.

The chain is built from TRBV9 and TRBJ2-1; 7 bases are shared with TRBD1. Germline lookup yields CDR1 SGDLS and CDR2 YYNGEE. J lost 9 bases, V lost 4 bases, and 10 bases had no gene match. The CDR3 spans 14 residues. CDR3 DNA: TGTGCCAGCAGCCTTCGACAGGGTAGTATTGAGCAGTTCTTC. It encodes CASSLRQGSIEQFF.

This chain uses TRBV7-2 with TRBJ1-1, with no clear D. Germline V CDR1 and CDR2: SGHTA, FQGNSA. V lost 1 base and J lost 0, with 9 bases in between. The CDR3 length is 15 residues. The CDR3 DNA is TGTGCCAGCAGCTTAGTGGCCGGGATGAACACTGAAGCTTTCTTT. Translating gives CASSLVAGMNTEAFF.

V gene TRBV16 combines with J gene TRBJ2-7, with 7 nucleotides matching TRBD2. V shed 4 bases, J shed 4 bases, and the junction held 7 bases outside the gene matches. The CDR3 covers 14 residues. The germline CDR1 and CDR2 sequences are KGHSY and FQNENV. CDR3 region: CASSPSLAGYEQYF. CDR3 DNA: TGTGCCAGCAGCCCTTCCTTAGCGGGTTACGAGCAGTACTTC.

The V call is TRBV7-3, the J call TRBJ2-5; 11 bases map to TRBD2. Germline-derived CDR1 and CDR2 are SGHTA and FQGTGA. V shed 5 bases, J shed 2 bases, and the junction held 1 base outside the gene matches. The CDR3 consists of 14 residues. Here the CDR3 DNA reads TGTGCCAGCAGCCGACTAGCGGGACAAGAGACCCAGTACTTC. Protein product: CASSRLAGQETQYF.

The sample holds one count of this clone. The V call is TRBV5-1, the J call TRBJ2-7; 9 bases match TRBD1. Unmatched junction bases numbered 7, after V lost 0 bases and J lost 3 bases. The CDR3 has 16 residues. Germline values: CDR1 SGHRS, CDR2 YFSETQ. Written as DNA, the CDR3 is TGCGCCAGCAGCTTGGGTACCGGGACAGGGATCTACGAGCAGTACTTC. It translates to CASSLGTGTGIYEQYF. Full variable domain (remainder filled in from reference TRBV5-1 and TRBJ2-7): KAGVTQTPRYLIKTRGQQVTLSCSPISGHRSVSWYQQTPGQGLQFLFEYFSETQRNKGNFPGRFSGRQFSNSRSEMNVSTLELGDSALYLCASSLGTGTGIYEQYFGPGTRLTVT.

This chain uses TRBV28 with TRBJ2-7; 7 bases fit TRBD1. This CDR3 contains 15 residues. Per germline, CDR1 MDHEN and CDR2 SYDVKM. J lost 4 bases, V lost 6 bases, and 12 bases had no gene match. CDR3 in amino acids: CASRFATGQWYEQYF. The CDR3 DNA is TGTGCCAGCAGATTCGCGACGGGACAGTGGTACGAGCAGTACTTC.

This clone was observed a few times. The chain couples TRBV20-1 to TRBJ1-6, with 9 positions matching TRBD1. CDR1 and CDR2 from the germline V gene are DFQATT and SNEGSKA (reference sequence). This CDR3 is built from 14 residues. The V segment lost 3 bases and the J segment 5 bases; nucleotides outside the gene matches: 2. CDR3 nucleotide sequence: TGCAGTGCTAGTCGACAGGGGGATAATTCACCCCTCCACTTT. Its protein product is CSASRQGDNSPLHF.

The chain combines TRBV9 with TRBJ2-3; 7 nucleotides line up with TRBD2. V dropped 2 bases and J dropped 2; count of bases not matched to a gene: 8. The CDR3 totals 16 residues. Germline lookup yields CDR1 SGDLS and CDR2 YYNGEE. CDR3 sequence reads: CASSVTSRDPTDTQYF. The CDR3 nucleotides read TGTGCCAGCAGCGTGACTAGCCGCGACCCCACAGATACGCAGTATTTT.

This clone was counted only a few times. The chain employs TRBV6-6 and TRBJ1-5; tentative D call: TRBD1 (6 bases). The CDR3 contains 15 residues. Per the germline V gene, CDR1 is MNHNY and CDR2 is SVGAGI (reference sequence). Trimming removed 6 bases at V and 1 base at J, with 13 bases between. CDR3 nucleotide sequence: TGTGCCAGCAGACCGGAACAGGGCAGCAATCAGCCCCAGCATTTT. Amino acid sequence: CASRPEQGSNQPQHF.

The chain has TRBV7-3 and TRBJ1-6; 8 nucleotides agree with TRBD1. Per the germline V gene, CDR1 is SGHTA and CDR2 is FQGTGA. The CDR3 has 13 amino acids. The V and J ends lost 3 bases and 12 bases, in that order; junction bases with no gene match: 4. CDR3 bases: TGTGCCAGCAGCTTCGGACAGGGAGAACCCCTCCACTTT. Translated: CASSFGQGEPLHF.

This clone showed up just a few times. The chain carries TRBV7-2 and TRBJ2-7; D gene unclear. Germline lookup yields CDR1 SGHTA and CDR2 FQGNSA. Trimming left V 5 bases short and J 2 bases short, with 16 bases between. This CDR3 has 15 amino acids. The chain's CDR3 is CASSPRRSSAYEQYF. In nucleotides, the CDR3 is TGTGCCAGCAGCCCTCGGCGGAGTTCGGCCTACGAGCAGTACTTC.

The rearrangement uses TRBV7-3 and TRBJ1-3; TRBD1 agrees at 7 bases. Per the germline V gene, CDR1 is SGHTA and CDR2 is FQGTGA. With V trimmed by 5 bases and J by 3 bases, 1 base remained unmatched. This CDR3 has 13 residues. The CDR3 sequence is CASSNRGGNTIYF. Here the CDR3 DNA reads TGTGCCAGCAGCAACAGGGGTGGAAACACCATATATTTT.

The genes are TRBV6-5 and TRBJ1-1; no reliable D call. Germline CDR1 and CDR2: MNHEY and SVGAGI. The V end was cut by 6 bases, the J end by 8 bases, with 10 bases between. This CDR3 comprises 11 residues. The CDR3 DNA is TGTGCCAGCAGGGCTGACGGGGAAGCTTTCTTT. Amino acids: CASRADGEAFF.

This clone was observed a single time. The chain has TRBV27 and TRBJ2-3, with D possibly being TRBD1 (6 bases). The CDR3 totals 13 residues. Trimming stripped 5 bases from V and 8 bases from J, with 14 bases between. Germline V lookup: CDR1 MNHEY, CDR2 SMNVEV (reference sequence). CDR3 residues: CASSLGQSATQYF. Written as DNA, the CDR3 is TGTGCCAGCAGTCTCGGACAGTCAGCTACGCAGTATTTT.

The table lists this clone with a count of one. This chain links TRBV6-2 or TRBV6-3 with TRBJ2-5; 10 nucleotides agree with TRBD2. This CDR3 comprises 16 residues. Losses at the gene ends were 0 bases for V and 3 bases for J; bases not matched to a gene: 4. Germline CDR1 is MNHEY and CDR2 is SVGEGT. The CDR3 here is CASSYSLAGTEETQYF. CDR3 nucleotides: TGTGCCAGCAGTTACTCACTAGCGGGGACTGAAGAGACCCAGTACTTC.

The V and J genes are TRBV2 and TRBJ2-7, with D possibly TRBD1 on 6 matching bases. The CDR3 sequence is 14 residues long. The V gene's germline CDR1 is SNHLY and CDR2 FYNNEI. V shed 7 bases and J shed 2 bases, with 15 bases lying between them. The CDR3, as DNA: TGTGCCAGCACCCTTACAGGGATCACCTACGAGCAGTACTTC. Encoded protein: CASTLTGITYEQYF.